This T cell receptor beta chain was recorded in a study of identical twins' blood T cells. Donors were six healthy women in three monozygous twin pairs. The three twin pairs were reared together, likely meeting the same infections. TCRdb processed the 5' RACE reads anew with MiXCR; each CDR3 protein has one entry. Of 300,000 to 400,000 distinct CDR3 sequences listed, about 28% are singletons. Trimming cost V 7 bases and J 12 bases; bases outside gene matches: 18. From germline, CDR1 is MDHEN and CDR2 SYDVKM. The CDR3 totals 15 residues. The sequencing sample was made of PBMCs. This receptor was identified in a woman between 18 and 55 years old in good health. The V gene is TRBV28, the J gene TRBJ2-1, with 7 bases identical to TRBD2. The CDR3 coding sequence is TGTGCCAGCATCACCGCGCGGGACTATCGGTACCGGCAGTTCTTC. Translating gives CASITARDYRYRQFF.